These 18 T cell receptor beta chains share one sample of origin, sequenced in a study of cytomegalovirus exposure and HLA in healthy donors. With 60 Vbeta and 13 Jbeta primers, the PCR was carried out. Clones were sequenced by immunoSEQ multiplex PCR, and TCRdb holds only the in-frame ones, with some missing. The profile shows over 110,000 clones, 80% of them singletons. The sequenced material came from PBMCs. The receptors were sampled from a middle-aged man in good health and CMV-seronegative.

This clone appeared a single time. Here the CDR3 reads CSVEPGQGAQETQYF. CDR3 DNA sequence: TGCAGCGTTGAACCGGGACAGGGTGCACAAGAGACCCAGTACTTC. This chain uses TRBV29-1 with TRBJ2-5, with 9 bases matching TRBD1. CDR1 is SQVTM, CDR2 ANQGSEA, per germline. The CDR3 consists of 15 residues. Unmatched junction bases numbered 6, after V lost 2 bases and J lost 2 bases.

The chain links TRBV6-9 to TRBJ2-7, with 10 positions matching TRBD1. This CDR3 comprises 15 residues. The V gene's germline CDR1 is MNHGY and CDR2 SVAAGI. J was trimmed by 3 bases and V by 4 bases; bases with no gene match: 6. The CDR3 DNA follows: TGTGCCAGCAGTTCGCCGGGACAGGGGCACTACGAGCAGTACTTC. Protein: CASSSPGQGHYEQYF.

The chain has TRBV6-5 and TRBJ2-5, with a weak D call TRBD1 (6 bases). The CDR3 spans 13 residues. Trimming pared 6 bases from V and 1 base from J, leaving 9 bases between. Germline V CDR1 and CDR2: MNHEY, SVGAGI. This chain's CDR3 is CASRRQAQETQYF. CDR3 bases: TGTGCCAGCAGAAGACAGGCCCAAGAGACCCAGTACTTC.

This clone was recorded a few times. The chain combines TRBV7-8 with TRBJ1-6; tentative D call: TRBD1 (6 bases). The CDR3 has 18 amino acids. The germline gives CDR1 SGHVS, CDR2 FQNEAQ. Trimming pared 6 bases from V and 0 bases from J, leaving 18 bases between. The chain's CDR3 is CASSSRVVGASYNSPLHF. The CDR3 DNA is TGTGCCAGCAGTTCTAGGGTGGTGGGGGCCTCCTATAATTCACCCCTCCACTTT.

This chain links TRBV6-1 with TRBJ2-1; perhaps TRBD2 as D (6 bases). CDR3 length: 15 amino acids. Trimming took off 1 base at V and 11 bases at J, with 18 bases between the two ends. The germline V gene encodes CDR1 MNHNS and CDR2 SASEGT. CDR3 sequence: CASSEGNLREMKQFF. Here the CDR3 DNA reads TGTGCCAGCAGTGAAGGGAACCTCCGGGAGATGAAGCAGTTCTTC.

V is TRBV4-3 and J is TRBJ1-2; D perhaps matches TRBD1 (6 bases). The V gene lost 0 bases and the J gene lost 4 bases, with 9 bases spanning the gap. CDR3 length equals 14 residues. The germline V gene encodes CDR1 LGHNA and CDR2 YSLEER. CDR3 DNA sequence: TGCGCCAGCAGCCAAGATCAGGGGACCTATGGCTACACCTTC. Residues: CASSQDQGTYGYTF.

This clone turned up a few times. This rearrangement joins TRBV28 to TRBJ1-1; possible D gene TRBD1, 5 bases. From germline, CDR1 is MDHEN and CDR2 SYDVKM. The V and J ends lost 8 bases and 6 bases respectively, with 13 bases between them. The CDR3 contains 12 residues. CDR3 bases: TGTGCCAGCCTGATAAGGGGTTCTGAAGCTTTCTTT. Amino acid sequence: CASLIRGSEAFF.

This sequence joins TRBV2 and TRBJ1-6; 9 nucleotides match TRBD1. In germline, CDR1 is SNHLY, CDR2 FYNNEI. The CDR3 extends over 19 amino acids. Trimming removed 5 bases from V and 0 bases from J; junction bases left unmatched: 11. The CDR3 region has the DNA TGTGCCAGCAGTTATAGGACAGGGGTGAGAAGCTCCTATAATTCACCCCTCCACTTT. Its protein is CASSYRTGVRSSYNSPLHF. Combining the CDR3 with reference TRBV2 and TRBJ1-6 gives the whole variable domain EPEVTQTPSHQVTQMGQEVILRCVPISNHLYFYWYRQILGQKVEFLVSFYNNEISEKSEIFDDQFSVERPDGSNFTLKIRSTKLEDSAMYFCASSYRTGVRSSYNSPLHFGNGTRLTVT.

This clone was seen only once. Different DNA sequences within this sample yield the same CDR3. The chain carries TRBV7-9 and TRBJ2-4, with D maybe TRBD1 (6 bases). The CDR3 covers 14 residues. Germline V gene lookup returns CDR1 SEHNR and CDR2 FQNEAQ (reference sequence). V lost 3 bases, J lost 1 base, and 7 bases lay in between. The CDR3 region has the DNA TGTGCCAGCAGCTTGCAGGGGGCCAAAAACATTCAGTACTTC. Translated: CASSLQGAKNIQYF.

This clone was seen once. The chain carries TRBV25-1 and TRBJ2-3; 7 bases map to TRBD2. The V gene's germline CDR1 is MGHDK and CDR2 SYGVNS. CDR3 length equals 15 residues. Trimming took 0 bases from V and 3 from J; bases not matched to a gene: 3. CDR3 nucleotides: TGTGCCAGCAGTGAATATGGAGCGGGGACAGATACGCAGTATTTT. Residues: CASSEYGAGTDTQYF.

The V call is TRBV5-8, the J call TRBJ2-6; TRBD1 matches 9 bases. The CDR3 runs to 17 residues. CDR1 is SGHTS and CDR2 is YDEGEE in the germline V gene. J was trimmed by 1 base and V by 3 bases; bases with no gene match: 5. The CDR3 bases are TGTGCCAGCAGCTCGACAGGGGGGTGGTCTGGGGCCAACGTCCTGACTTTC. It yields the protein CASSSTGGWSGANVLTF.

In DNA form, the CDR3 reads TGTGCCAGCAGTCCAGGACTAGCGGGGGTGAATGAGCAGTTCTTC. Protein sequence: CASSPGLAGVNEQFF. This rearrangement joins TRBV27 to TRBJ2-1; TRBD2 matches 13 bases. Germline V gene lookup returns CDR1 MNHEY and CDR2 SMNVEV (reference sequence). The CDR3 is made up of 15 amino acids. J gave up 7 bases and V 5 bases, and 5 bases lay outside the gene matches.

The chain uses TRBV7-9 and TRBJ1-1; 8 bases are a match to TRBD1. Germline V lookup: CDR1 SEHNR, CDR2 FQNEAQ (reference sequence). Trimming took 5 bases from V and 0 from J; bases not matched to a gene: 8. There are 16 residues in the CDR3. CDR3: CASSPIQGAVNTEAFF. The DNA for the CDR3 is TGTGCCAGCAGCCCAATCCAGGGGGCAGTGAACACTGAAGCTTTCTTT. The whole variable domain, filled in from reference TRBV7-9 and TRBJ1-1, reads DTGVSQNPRHKITKRGQNVTFRCDPISEHNRLYWYRQTLGQGPEFLTYFQNEAQLEKSRLLSDRFSAERPKGSFSTLEIQRTEQGDSAMYLCASSPIQGAVNTEAFFGQGTRLTVV.

This CDR3 reads CSVESRDREDEQFF. The CDR3, as DNA: TGCAGCGTTGAATCACGGGACAGGGAGGATGAGCAGTTCTTC. V usage is TRBV29-1 and J usage is TRBJ2-1; TRBD1 matches at 9 bases. Germline V gene data show CDR1 as SQVTM and CDR2 as ANQGSEA. V was clipped by 2 bases and J by 8 bases; unmatched bases: 7. The CDR3 runs 14 residues.

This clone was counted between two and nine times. In DNA, the CDR3 is TGTGCCAGCAGCTTCGGGACAGATGATTATAATTCACCCCTCCACTTT. Protein: CASSFGTDDYNSPLHF. The rearrangement joins TRBV9 to TRBJ1-6; 7 nucleotides align to TRBD1. This CDR3 contains 16 residues. CDR1 is SGDLS and CDR2 is YYNGEE in the germline V gene. J gave up 4 bases and V 4 bases, and 8 bases lay outside the gene matches.

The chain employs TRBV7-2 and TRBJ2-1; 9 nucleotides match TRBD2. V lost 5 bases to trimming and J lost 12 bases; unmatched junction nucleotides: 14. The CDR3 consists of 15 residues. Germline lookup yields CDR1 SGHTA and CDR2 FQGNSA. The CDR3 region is CASSPPNSGGARQFF. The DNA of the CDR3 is TGTGCCAGCAGCCCTCCGAATAGCGGGGGCGCTCGGCAGTTCTTC.

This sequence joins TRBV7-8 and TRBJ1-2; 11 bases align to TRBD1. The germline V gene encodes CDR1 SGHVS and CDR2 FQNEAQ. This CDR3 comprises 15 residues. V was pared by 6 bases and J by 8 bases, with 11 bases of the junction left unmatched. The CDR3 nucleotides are TGTGCCAGCAGTTACGCGGACAGGGGGCAAGAGGGCTACACCTTC. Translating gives CASSYADRGQEGYTF.

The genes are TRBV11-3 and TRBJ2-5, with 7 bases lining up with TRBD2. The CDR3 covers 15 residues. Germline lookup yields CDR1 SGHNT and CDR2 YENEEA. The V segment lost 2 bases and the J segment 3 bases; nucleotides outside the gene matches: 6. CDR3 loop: CASSLMAGEEETQYF. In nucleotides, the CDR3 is TGTGCCAGCAGCTTAATGGCGGGGGAGGAAGAGACCCAGTACTTC.